Below are 27 T cell receptor beta chains sequenced from a single sample in a study of T cell responses to AZD1222 COVID-19 vaccine. Data came from immunoSEQ multiplex PCR; TCRdb stores just in-frame clones and leaves some out. The top ten hold just over 5% of the sample, which has approximately 140,000 clones, approximately 90% seen once. The source material was peripheral blood, sampled on day 0 of AZD1222 vaccination. The receptors shown here come from an adult in good health.

CDR3 residues: CASSQASPLYF. The CDR3 DNA follows: TGTGCCAGCAGCCAAGCTAGCCCCCTTTACTTC. The chain combines TRBV14 with TRBJ2-5; weak D call: TRBD2 (5 bases). Germline values: CDR1 SGHDN, CDR2 FVKESK. The length of the CDR3 is 11 residues. The V gene lost 1 base and the J gene lost 14 bases, with 11 bases spanning the gap.

The chain is built from TRBV24-1 and TRBJ2-1; the match to TRBD2 covers 7 bases. Germline V gene sequence: CDR1 KGHDR, CDR2 SFDVKD. With 3 bases clipped from V and 5 bases from J, the junction kept 9 bases outside the gene matches. This CDR3 is built from 16 residues. CDR3 loop: CATSDMEGRADNEQFF. The CDR3 nucleotides are TGTGCCACCAGTGATATGGAGGGGAGGGCCGACAATGAGCAGTTCTTC.

The chain employs TRBV2 and TRBJ2-7; tentative D call: TRBD2 (6 bases). CDR3 length: 13 residues. CDR1 SNHLY and CDR2 FYNNEI come from the germline V gene. The V and J ends lost 8 bases and 0 bases respectively, with 11 bases between them. The CDR3 DNA sequence: TGTGCCAGCGGAGGGGTTTTCTCCTACGAGCAGTACTTC. It specifies CASGGVFSYEQYF. Full variable domain (missing parts from reference TRBV2 and TRBJ2-7): EPEVTQTPSHQVTQMGQEVILRCVPISNHLYFYWYRQILGQKVEFLVSFYNNEISEKSEIFDDQFSVERPDGSNFTLKIRSTKLEDSAMYFCASGGVFSYEQYFGPGTRLTVT.

The chain joins TRBV3-1 (or the pseudogene TRBV3-2) to TRBJ1-2, with a weak D call TRBD1 (5 bases). Per the germline V gene, CDR1 is LGHDT and CDR2 is YNNKEL (reference sequence). With 4 bases removed from V and 10 bases from J, the gap between germline ends came to 22 bases. The CDR3 is made up of 15 amino acids. The CDR3 loop reads CASSPQTLGFRAYTF. CDR3 nucleotide sequence: TGTGCCAGCAGCCCCCAAACCCTAGGGTTCAGGGCCTACACCTTC.

The chain employs TRBV18 and TRBJ1-5, with D possibly TRBD1 on 5 matching bases. V lost 0 bases and J 7 bases, leaving 22 bases between the germline ends. Germline V gene sequence: CDR1 KGHSH, CDR2 LQKENI. The CDR3 covers 18 residues. This CDR3 reads CASSPPPFGAQLGQPQHF. CDR3 DNA: TGTGCCAGCTCACCACCACCCTTCGGGGCCCAACTCGGGCAGCCCCAGCATTTT.

V is TRBV11-3 and J is TRBJ2-2, with 7 bases that match TRBD2. CDR1 and CDR2 (germline): SGHNT, YENEEA. V dropped 5 bases and J dropped 3; count of bases not matched to a gene: 9. This CDR3 contains 16 residues. CDR3 residues: CASSPLGGKDTGELFF. CDR3 in DNA: TGTGCCAGCAGCCCGTTGGGGGGGAAGGACACCGGGGAGCTGTTTTTT.

This clone was observed once. The gene calls are TRBV3-1 (or the pseudogene TRBV3-2) and TRBJ1-5; D not certain. Trimming pared 2 bases from V and 2 bases from J, leaving 10 bases between. In germline, CDR1 is LGHDT, CDR2 YNNKEL (reference sequence). CDR3 length equals 15 residues. The CDR3 spells CASSQQECGNQPQHF. DNA of the CDR3: TGTGCCAGCAGCCAACAGGAGTGCGGCAATCAGCCCCAGCATTTT.

This chain links TRBV7-2 with TRBJ1-1; 8 bases map to TRBD1. CDR3 length: 15 residues. Germline CDR1 reads SGHTA; CDR2 reads FQGNSA. V was pared by 1 base and J by 3 bases, with 4 bases of the junction left unmatched. CDR3 loop: CASSLDPGGHTEAFF. The CDR3 bases are TGTGCCAGCAGCTTAGACCCAGGGGGCCACACTGAAGCTTTCTTT.

This sequence joins TRBV5-5 and TRBJ1-5; the D is unclear. Trimming cost V 1 base and J 9 bases, with 11 bases left between them. Germline V gives CDR1 SGHKS, CDR2 YYEKEE (reference sequence). This CDR3 spans 13 amino acids. CDR3 DNA: TGTGCCAGCAGCTTGACTGTCGATGCGCCCCAGCATTTT. This encodes CASSLTVDAPQHF.

The chain joins TRBV5-4 to TRBJ2-7; 8 bases line up with TRBD2. The junction had 5 bases not matched to a gene; V was cut back by 4 bases and J by 2 bases. The germline V gene encodes CDR1 SGHNT and CDR2 YYREEE (reference sequence). The CDR3 length is 14 residues. CDR3 amino acids: CASSTSGGTYEQYF. CDR3 coding DNA: TGTGCCAGCAGCACTAGCGGAGGAACCTACGAGCAGTACTTC. Using reference TRBV5-4 and TRBJ2-7 for the parts outside the CDR3, the full variable domain is ETGVTQSPTHLIKTRGQQVTLRCSSQSGHNTVSWYQQALGQGPQFIFQYYREEENGRGNFPPRFSGLQFPNYSSELNVNALELDDSALYLCASSTSGGTYEQYFGPGTRLTVT.

The chain recombines TRBV28 with TRBJ1-4; 7 bases line up with TRBD1. V trimming: 6 bases; J trimming: 5 bases; junction bases outside the gene matches: 15. Germline loops: CDR1 MDHEN, CDR2 SYDVKM. The CDR3 extends over 17 amino acids. The CDR3 reads CASSPMTRGGSNEKLFF. The DNA of the CDR3 is TGTGCCAGCAGCCCTATGACCAGGGGGGGGTCAAATGAAAAACTGTTTTTT.

The CDR3 spells CASSRRDLNTEAFF. CDR3 in DNA: TGTGCCAGCAGCCGTCGGGACCTAAACACTGAAGCTTTCTTT. This chain uses TRBV3-1 (or the pseudogene TRBV3-2) with TRBJ1-1, with D maybe TRBD1 (5 bases). CDR3 length: 14 amino acids. Trimming took off 4 bases at V and 2 bases at J, with 11 bases between the two ends. CDR1 is LGHDT and CDR2 is YNNKEL in the germline V gene (reference sequence).

The rearrangement joins TRBV28 to TRBJ1-4; D might be TRBD1 (6 bases). From germline, CDR1 is MDHEN and CDR2 SYDVKM. The germline V and J ends were trimmed by 4 bases and 4 bases, with 13 bases remaining between them. This CDR3 spans 15 amino acids. DNA for the CDR3: TGTGCCAGCAGTTCGGCCGGGACAAATAATGAAAAACTGTTTTTT. Translated, it gives CASSSAGTNNEKLFF.

CDR3 protein: CASSFNSNQPQHF. CDR3 nucleotides: TGTGCCAGCAGTTTCAATAGCAATCAGCCCCAGCATTTT. The V and J genes are TRBV6-2 or TRBV6-3 and TRBJ1-5; D unresolved. Germline lookup yields CDR1 MNHEY and CDR2 SVGEGT. V was shortened by 4 bases and J by 0 bases, with 4 bases between the two germline ends. CDR3 size: 13 residues.

The CDR3 nucleotides read TGTGCCAGCAGTTCCCACAGAGACTACTCCTACGAGCAGTACTTC. As protein: CASSSHRDYSYEQYF. The rearrangement uses TRBV6-5 and TRBJ2-7, with D possibly being TRBD2 (5 bases). The CDR3 runs 15 residues. Germline V gives CDR1 MNHEY, CDR2 SVGAGI. The V gene lost 4 bases and the J gene lost 0 bases, with 13 bases spanning the gap.

The chain has TRBV19 and TRBJ2-1; possible D gene TRBD2, 5 bases. Between the trimmed V and J ends, which lost 3 bases and 0 bases, there was a span of 9 bases. The CDR3 is made up of 15 amino acids. The germline CDR1 and CDR2 sequences are LNHDA and SQIVND (reference sequence). The CDR3 region is CASSIVGASYNEQFF. In DNA form, the CDR3 reads TGTGCCAGTAGTATCGTGGGAGCCTCCTACAATGAGCAGTTCTTC.

This chain joins TRBV19 and TRBJ1-2; D might be TRBD1 (5 bases). The CDR3 is made up of 14 amino acids. CDR1 and CDR2 from the germline V gene are LNHDA and SQIVND (reference sequence). Trimming took off 3 bases at V and 3 bases at J, with 11 bases between the two ends. This CDR3 reads CASSILAGHYGYTF. The CDR3 region has the DNA TGTGCCAGTAGTATCCTGGCAGGGCACTATGGCTACACCTTC. Full variable domain (rest looked up from reference TRBV19 and TRBJ1-2): DGGITQSPKYLFRKEGQNVTLSCEQNLNHDAMYWYRQDPGQGLRLIYYSQIVNDFQKGDIAEGYSVSREKKESFPLTVTSAQKNPTAFYLCASSILAGHYGYTFGSGTRLTVV.

This chain connects TRBV19 to TRBJ1-5, with D unclear. There are 11 residues in the CDR3. Germline lookup yields CDR1 LNHDA and CDR2 SQIVND (reference sequence). V was shortened by 3 bases and J by 7 bases, with 4 bases between the two germline ends. The CDR3 loop is CASSIGQPQHF. The CDR3 DNA reads as TGTGCCAGTAGTATCGGGCAGCCCCAGCATTTT.

The genes are TRBV29-1 and TRBJ2-4; D possibly uses TRBD1 or TRBD2 (6 bases each). CDR3 length: 12 residues. Per the germline V gene, CDR1 is SQVTM and CDR2 is ANQGSEA. Trimming stripped 4 bases from V and 11 bases from J, with 15 bases between. CDR3 DNA sequence: TGCAGCGTTGGGACACAGGGAGGCGTTCAGTACTTC. Its translation is CSVGTQGGVQYF.

This clone was detected only once. The chain recombines TRBV10-3 with TRBJ1-2; D is ambiguous. Looked up from germline, CDR1 is ENHRY and CDR2 is SYGVKD. This CDR3 spans 13 amino acids. V gave up 0 bases and J gave up 9 bases, with 11 bases separating them. As DNA, the CDR3 is TGTGCCATCAGTGAGTCAATCTCTGAGCGCTACACCTTC. Residues: CAISESISERYTF.

V gene TRBV27 combines with J gene TRBJ2-1; 7 bases align to TRBD2. In germline, CDR1 is MNHEY, CDR2 SMNVEV (reference sequence). V lost 1 base to trimming and J lost 4 bases; unmatched junction nucleotides: 7. The CDR3 runs 16 residues. The CDR3 bases are TGTGCCAGCAGTTTATTGCGGGACTACGGATACAATGAGCAGTTCTTC. Amino acid sequence: CASSLLRDYGYNEQFF.

The V and J genes are TRBV5-1 and TRBJ2-1; the D gene is possibly TRBD2 (6 bases). The CDR3 length is 15 residues. CDR1 and CDR2 from the germline V gene are SGHRS and YFSETQ. The germline V and J ends were trimmed by 3 bases and 5 bases, with 15 bases remaining between them. As DNA, the CDR3 is TGCGCCAGCAGCTACGGGGGATCTGGGAACAATGAGCAGTTCTTC. This gives the protein CASSYGGSGNNEQFF.

V gene TRBV9 combines with J gene TRBJ2-2, with D perhaps matching TRBD2 (5 bases). V was shortened by 0 bases and J by 1 base, with 10 bases between the two germline ends. The germline CDR1 and CDR2 sequences are SGDLS and YYNGEE. This CDR3 has 16 residues. CDR3 sequence reads: CASSVASGVNTGELFF. CDR3 bases: TGTGCCAGCAGCGTAGCCAGCGGAGTGAACACCGGGGAGCTGTTTTTT.

The CDR3 DNA is TGTGCCAGCAGCTTGTATGGGGTGAACACTGAAGCTTTCTTT. As protein: CASSLYGVNTEAFF. The rearrangement joins TRBV5-6 to TRBJ1-1; the D is unclear. The V end lost 1 base, the J end lost 0 bases, and 7 bases lay between the germline ends. This CDR3 contains 14 residues. Germline V gene data show CDR1 as SGHDT and CDR2 as YYEEEE. Looking up the rest from reference TRBV5-6 and TRBJ1-1 gives the full variable domain: DAGVTQSPTHLIKTRGQQVTLRCSPKSGHDTVSWYQQALGQGPQFIFQYYEEEERQRGNFPDRFSGHQFPNYSSELNVNALLLGDSALYLCASSLYGVNTEAFFGQGTRLTVV.

The rearrangement joins TRBV28 to TRBJ1-1; possible D gene TRBD1, 6 bases. The CDR3 covers 15 residues. Trimming took 6 bases from V and 1 from J, leaving 15 bases between them. Germline CDR1 and CDR2: MDHEN and SYDVKM. CDR3 DNA sequence: TGTGCCAGCAGCCAAGGGGGGACCCAGAACACTGAAGCTTTCTTT. It is translated as CASSQGGTQNTEAFF.

V is TRBV4-2 and J is TRBJ1-5; no reliable D call. Looked up from germline, CDR1 is LGHNA and CDR2 is YNFKEQ. With 0 bases removed from V and 5 bases from J, the gap between germline ends came to 5 bases. This CDR3 is built from 13 residues. This CDR3 is CASSQDQDQPQHF. The CDR3 nucleotides read TGTGCCAGCAGCCAAGATCAAGATCAGCCCCAGCATTTT.

There are a few counts of this clone. The chain links TRBV7-2 to TRBJ2-5; 7 bases align to TRBD2. Trimming at V came to 5 bases and at J to 2 bases, leaving 11 bases not matched to a gene. CDR1 and CDR2 from the germline V gene are SGHTA and FQGNSA. This CDR3 has 16 amino acids. The CDR3 loop reads CASSVGSGAGQETQYF. The CDR3 region has the DNA TGTGCCAGCAGCGTTGGAAGCGGGGCCGGTCAAGAGACCCAGTACTTC.